A selection of T cell receptor beta chains follows, all from one sample in a study of beta chain features in type 1 diabetes. The method was immunoSEQ multiplex PCR; TCRdb's version includes in-frame clones alone and lacks a portion of them. The table shows 300,000 to 350,000 clones, with roughly a tenth occurring only once. The specimen was central memory CD4+ T cells from blood. The receptors were gathered from a young man with type 1 diabetes. Each CDR3 is given with its conserved first and last residue. D genes are given only for firm matches. Expanded clones are given a class, and other clones once, few, many or no size at all.

V gene: TRBV5-1; J gene: TRBJ2-3; D gene: TRBD2; CDR3 length: 15; clone size: few; CDR3 protein: CASTDSGGLTDTQYF; CDR3 DNA: TGCGCCAGCACCGATAGCGGGGGGCTCACAGATACGCAGTATTTT
V gene: TRBV7-9; J gene: TRBJ2-3; D gene: NA; CDR3 length: 13; clone size: NA; CDR3 protein: CASSRGALNTQYF; CDR3 DNA: TGTGCCAGCAGCCGGGGGGCCCTGAATACGCAGTATTTT
V gene: TRBV20-1; J gene: TRBJ1-2; D gene: NA; CDR3 length: 11; clone size: few; CDR3 protein: CSAWSVVGYTF; CDR3 DNA: TGCAGTGCATGGTCTGTTGTTGGCTACACCTTC
V gene: TRBV6-5; J gene: TRBJ1-5; D gene: TRBD1; CDR3 length: 15; clone size: few; CDR3 protein: CASSPGQGAGQPQHF; CDR3 DNA: TGTGCCAGCAGCCCGGGACAGGGGGCAGGGCAGCCCCAGCATTTT
V gene: TRBV4-3; J gene: TRBJ1-6; D gene: NA; CDR3 length: 15; clone size: few; CDR3 protein: CASSQSGGGDSPLHF; CDR3 DNA: TGCGCCAGCAGCCAGTCGGGTGGGGGTGATTCACCCCTCCACTTT
V gene: TRBV7-2; J gene: TRBJ1-2; D gene: TRBD1; CDR3 length: 14; clone size: few; CDR3 protein: CASSPGQDAYGYTF; CDR3 DNA: TGTGCCAGCAGCCCCGGACAGGACGCGTATGGCTACACCTTC
V gene: TRBV6-6; J gene: TRBJ2-7; D gene: NA; CDR3 length: 14; clone size: NA; CDR3 protein: CASSYGGVGHEQYF; CDR3 DNA: TGTGCCAGCAGTTACGGAGGAGTTGGTCACGAGCAGTACTTC
V gene: TRBV11-2; J gene: TRBJ1-2; D gene: NA; CDR3 length: 15; clone size: NA; CDR3 protein: CASSLAWDISYGYTF; CDR3 DNA: TGTGCCAGCAGCTTAGCATGGGACATCTCCTATGGCTACACCTTC
V gene: TRBV5-8; J gene: TRBJ2-3; D gene: TRBD2; CDR3 length: 18; clone size: NA; CDR3 protein: CASSLAVDGGAVTDTQYF; CDR3 DNA: TGTGCCAGCAGCTTGGCGGTTGACGGGGGGGCCGTCACAGATACGCAGTATTTT
V gene: TRBV11-2; J gene: TRBJ2-2; D gene: NA; CDR3 length: 16; clone size: few; CDR3 protein: CASSFRTGSGAGELFF; CDR3 DNA: TGTGCCAGCAGCTTCAGGACTGGTTCAGGGGCCGGGGAGCTGTTTTTT
V gene: TRBV19; J gene: TRBJ2-1; D gene: TRBD2; CDR3 length: 17; clone size: few; CDR3 protein: CASSIARGTSGLNEQFF; CDR3 DNA: TGTGCCAGTAGTATTGCTCGAGGGACTAGCGGATTAAATGAGCAGTTCTTC
V gene: TRBV16; J gene: TRBJ2-2; D gene: TRBD1; CDR3 length: 20; clone size: few; CDR3 protein: CASSQSAPGLGQGFAGELFF; CDR3 DNA: TGTGCCAGCAGCCAATCCGCCCCCGGCTTGGGACAGGGTTTCGCCGGGGAGCTGTTTTTT
V gene: TRBV19; J gene: TRBJ1-1; D gene: NA; CDR3 length: 17; clone size: NA; CDR3 protein: CASMSQAARLKNTEAFF; CDR3 DNA: TGTGCCAGTATGTCACAGGCCGCCCGACTAAAGAACACTGAAGCTTTCTTT
V gene: TRBV5-1; J gene: TRBJ2-1; D gene: TRBD2; CDR3 length: 16; clone size: few; CDR3 protein: CASSAFLAGGLNEQFF; CDR3 DNA: TGCGCCAGCAGCGCTTTCCTAGCGGGGGGACTCAATGAGCAGTTCTTC
V gene: TRBV7-2; J gene: TRBJ2-5; D gene: NA; CDR3 length: 13; clone size: few; CDR3 protein: CASRPAGEETQYF; CDR3 DNA: TGTGCCAGCAGGCCTGCTGGGGAAGAGACCCAGTACTTC
V gene: TRBV28; J gene: TRBJ1-5; D gene: NA; CDR3 length: 14; clone size: NA; CDR3 protein: CASTTGNRNQPQHF; CDR3 DNA: TGTGCCAGCACCACAGGGAATCGCAATCAGCCCCAGCATTTT
V gene: TRBV30; J gene: TRBJ2-3; D gene: NA; CDR3 length: 11; clone size: few; CDR3 protein: CAWSVGDTQYF; CDR3 DNA: TGTGCCTGGAGTGTGGGGGATACGCAGTATTTT
V gene: TRBV28; J gene: TRBJ1-2; D gene: NA; CDR3 length: 16; clone size: NA; CDR3 protein: CASSSSGVVSNYGYTF; CDR3 DNA: TGTGCCAGCAGTTCCAGTGGGGTCGTCTCTAACTATGGCTACACCTTC
V gene: TRBV9; J gene: TRBJ2-5; D gene: NA; CDR3 length: 15; clone size: NA; CDR3 protein: CASSVGQGGQETQYF; CDR3 DNA: TGTGCCAGCAGCGTAGGACAGGGAGGCCAAGAGACCCAGTACTTC
V gene: TRBV19; J gene: TRBJ2-7; D gene: NA; CDR3 length: 15; clone size: few; CDR3 protein: CASSIAAVSSYEQYF; CDR3 DNA: TGTGCCAGTAGTATAGCGGCAGTGAGCTCCTACGAGCAGTACTTC
V gene: TRBV18; J gene: TRBJ2-3; D gene: NA; CDR3 length: 16; clone size: few; CDR3 protein: CASSPPVTGEADTQYF; CDR3 DNA: TGTGCCAGCTCACCACCGGTAACAGGCGAGGCAGATACGCAGTATTTT
V gene: TRBV2; J gene: TRBJ1-2; D gene: TRBD1; CDR3 length: 15; clone size: few; CDR3 protein: CASSLGKDRGSGYTF; CDR3 DNA: TGTGCCAGCAGCCTCGGCAAAGACAGGGGAAGTGGCTACACCTTC
V gene: TRBV7-9; J gene: TRBJ1-5; D gene: NA; CDR3 length: 16; clone size: NA; CDR3 protein: CASSPAAGPSNQPQHF; CDR3 DNA: TGTGCCAGCAGCCCCGCGGCAGGGCCTAGCAATCAGCCCCAGCATTTT
V gene: TRBV5-6; J gene: TRBJ1-5; D gene: NA; CDR3 length: 16; clone size: NA; CDR3 protein: CASSLAPGSSNQPQHF; CDR3 DNA: TGTGCCAGCAGCTTGGCCCCGGGCAGTTCCAATCAGCCCCAGCATTTT
V gene: TRBV7-9; J gene: TRBJ1-1; D gene: NA; CDR3 length: 15; clone size: NA; CDR3 protein: CASSLGFAMNTEAFF; CDR3 DNA: TGTGCCAGCAGCTTAGGTTTCGCGATGAACACTGAAGCTTTCTTT
V gene: TRBV4-1; J gene: TRBJ1-5; D gene: NA; CDR3 length: 16; clone size: NA; CDR3 protein: CASSPGHVYSNQPQHF; CDR3 DNA: TGCGCCAGCAGTCCAGGACACGTTTATAGCAATCAGCCCCAGCATTTT
V gene: TRBV7-2; J gene: TRBJ2-5; D gene: TRBD2; CDR3 length: 17; clone size: NA; CDR3 protein: CASSSGTSGGGSETQYF; CDR3 DNA: TGTGCCAGCAGCTCCGGGACTAGCGGGGGGGGCTCGGAGACCCAGTACTTC
V gene: TRBV20-1; J gene: TRBJ1-1; D gene: TRBD1; CDR3 length: 10; clone size: few; CDR3 protein: CSVDRERAFF; CDR3 DNA: TGCAGTGTAGACAGGGAAAGGGCTTTCTTT
V gene: TRBV18; J gene: TRBJ2-2; D gene: TRBD1; CDR3 length: 13; clone size: NA; CDR3 protein: CASSPRQGGELFF; CDR3 DNA: TGTGCCAGCTCACCGCGACAGGGCGGGGAGCTGTTTTTT
V gene: TRBV7-2; J gene: TRBJ1-6; D gene: NA; CDR3 length: 13; clone size: NA; CDR3 protein: CASSLGNNSPLHF; CDR3 DNA: TGTGCCAGCAGCTTAGGGAATAATTCACCCCTCCACTTT
V gene: TRBV9; J gene: TRBJ1-4; D gene: NA; CDR3 length: 15; clone size: NA; CDR3 protein: CASSARAAANEKLFF; CDR3 DNA: TGTGCCAGCAGCGCCAGGGCTGCAGCTAATGAAAAACTGTTTTTT
V gene: TRBV9; J gene: TRBJ2-7; D gene: TRBD1; CDR3 length: 18; clone size: NA; CDR3 protein: CASSGGQGSQSAVYEQYF; CDR3 DNA: TGTGCCAGCAGCGGAGGACAGGGTTCACAGTCCGCCGTCTACGAGCAGTACTTC
V gene: TRBV18; J gene: TRBJ2-3; D gene: NA; CDR3 length: 16; clone size: few; CDR3 protein: CASSLEDTGGADTQYF; CDR3 DNA: TGTGCCAGCTCACTTGAAGATACAGGGGGGGCAGATACGCAGTATTTT
V gene: TRBV7-9; J gene: TRBJ2-7; D gene: NA; CDR3 length: 13; clone size: few; CDR3 protein: CASSFLEQVEQYF; CDR3 DNA: TGTGCCAGCAGCTTCCTTGAACAGGTAGAGCAGTACTTC
V gene: TRBV19; J gene: TRBJ2-7; D gene: TRBD1; CDR3 length: 16; clone size: NA; CDR3 protein: CASSTGQGLISYEQYF; CDR3 DNA: TGTGCCAGTAGTACCGGACAGGGCCTTATTTCCTACGAGCAGTACTTC
V gene: TRBV4-1; J gene: TRBJ2-3; D gene: NA; CDR3 length: 14; clone size: few; CDR3 protein: CASSQDPSTDTQYF; CDR3 DNA: TGCGCCAGCAGCCAAGATCCCTCCACAGATACGCAGTATTTT
V gene: TRBV6-1; J gene: TRBJ2-3; D gene: TRBD2; CDR3 length: 15; clone size: NA; CDR3 protein: CASSDLAGSTDTQYF; CDR3 DNA: TGTGCCAGCAGTGATCTAGCGGGGAGCACAGATACGCAGTATTTT
V gene: TRBV5-1; J gene: TRBJ2-7; D gene: TRBD2; CDR3 length: 14; clone size: few; CDR3 protein: CASSLSGGAYEQYF; CDR3 DNA: TGCGCCAGCAGCTTGAGCGGGGGTGCCTACGAGCAGTACTTC
V gene: TRBV5-6; J gene: TRBJ1-2; D gene: NA; CDR3 length: 16; clone size: NA; CDR3 protein: CASSPRGPGADYGYTF; CDR3 DNA: TGTGCCAGCAGCCCCCGGGGGCCAGGGGCGGACTATGGCTACACCTTC
V gene: TRBV4-2; J gene: TRBJ1-1; D gene: NA; CDR3 length: 15; clone size: few; CDR3 protein: CASSSPGQLGTEAFF; CDR3 DNA: TGTGCCAGCAGCTCCCCGGGACAACTGGGGACTGAAGCTTTCTTT
V gene: TRBV2; J gene: TRBJ1-2; D gene: TRBD1; CDR3 length: 15; clone size: few; CDR3 protein: CASSPILQGTYGYTF; CDR3 DNA: TGTGCCAGCAGCCCCATCCTACAGGGGACCTATGGCTACACCTTC